This T cell receptor beta chain was sequenced during a study of CD8 T cells in Susac syndrome. Study conclusions and caveats: As the study acknowledged, the number of individuals in its TCR sequencing and HLA analysis was relatively small.

The authors reverse transcribed about 0.45 to 1 ug RNA with random hexamers. It was immunoSEQ multiplex PCR that amplified TCR beta CDR3 across 54 Vbeta and 13 Jbeta. In TCRdb, the immunoSEQ multiplex PCR reads were re-called with MiXCR into one record per CDR3 protein. Of about 150,000 distinct CDR3 sequences listed, about 95% are singletons. In contrast to the negatively isolated CD8+ and CD4+ T cells, TEMRA cells were FACS-enriched. For this clonotype: Its antigen is not known.

This clonotype was obtained from a human donor with multiple sclerosis. Material: CD4+ T cells from PBMCs.

The CDR3 reads CASSLRARGTQYF. CDR3 DNA sequence: TGTGCCAGCAGCCTCCGGGCCCGCGGGACCCAGTACTTC. The chain employs TRBV9 and TRBJ2-5; no definite D call. The CDR3 runs to 13 residues. Germline values: CDR1 SGDLS, CDR2 YYNGEE. V lost 4 bases and J 7 bases, leaving 14 bases between the germline ends.